This T cell receptor (beta chain) comes out of a study of shared clonotypes between healthy human individuals. Findings of the study overall: Lower generation probabilities were found for non-shared clonotypes than for those shared by all four donors.

Genomic DNA belonging to each subset was distributed in equal measure over several immunoSEQ plates. Profiling relied on immunoSEQ multiplex PCR, and the TCRdb table lists in-frame clones only, not all of them. Of more than 1,200,000 clones listed, 98% to 99% are singletons. Regarding this clone: Its target is unknown.

The sequence derives from a man aged 25 to 40 in good health. The sample taken for sequencing was naive CD4+ T cells sorted from blood. Subset noted: CD45RA+ positively selected.

The CDR3 region has the DNA TGCAGCGTTCTGGGGGCCTCCTACAATGAGCAGTTCTTC. Its translation is CSVLGASYNEQFF. This rearrangement joins TRBV29-1 to TRBJ2-1; D is perhaps TRBD1 (6 bases). The length of the CDR3 is 13 residues. Germline V gene data show CDR1 as SQVTM and CDR2 as ANQGSEA. Trimming removed 5 bases from V and 0 bases from J, with 8 bases in between.